This TCR beta chain originates from a study of blood T cell repertoires in COVID-19 (dated by TCRdb to the early 2020s). Turning to the overall study: Collaborator samples came from the United States, Italy and Spain and covered acute and convalescent phases of COVID-19. Where available, HLA class I and class II types were taken from metadata supplied by the sample provider and were not determined by assay-based typing. A freely available public database, intended as a resource for researchers studying the immune response to SARS-CoV-2, is where the repertoires were released. The samples were drawn from the first 160 participants of the ongoing ImmuneRACE study and from over a thousand subjects provided by 6 global collaborators. The prospective study material was composed of cDNA or gDNA derived from T cells, B-cell-depleted T cells, or PBMCs. A de-identified subject ID, COVID-19 status, age in years and sex were almost always included in the sample metadata. Subjects who had been exposed to COVID-19, were actively infected with it, or had recovered from it provided the deeply sampled blood TCRbeta repertoires that made up the dataset.

Enrolling through a virtual design, the prospective study's participants ranged in age from roughly 18 to 95 years and lived across roughly 24 United States geographic areas. To assign participants to cohorts, the prospective study relied on clinical history that participants themselves reported in a screening survey and a study questionnaire. Exposed participants had been in contact, within 2 weeks of entering the study, with a person who had a PCR-confirmed or clinician-diagnosed case of COVID-19. In the prospective study, mobile phlebotomists collected whole blood, serum and a nasopharyngeal or oropharyngeal swab from each participant. Over an approximately 2-month period, participants in the prospective study had the option of providing additional blood draws and questionnaires. Before DNA extraction, blood samples from the prospective study were shipped at room temperature or frozen. TCRbeta CDR3 regions were amplified from genomic DNA using the immunoSEQ Assay, a bias-controlled multiplex PCR. As for the original processing: Nucleated cell counts per sample were estimated from amplification of reference gene primers within the assay. Sequence reads were collapsed and filtered to measure the absolute abundance of every unique TCRbeta CDR3 rearrangement. For each sample, productive Simpson clonality was calculated by taking the square root of Simpson's diversity index across productive rearrangements. Imported from immuneACCESS, the table was reduced by TCRdb to in-frame sequences with V and J called. These copies leave out some clones; in studies compared against another copy, an unresolved V gene accounts for under half, and the cause of the remainder is not known. V and J calls and clone size are copied from that table; D and trimming were computed from the DNA. In this sample the table shows 230,000 or so clones, roughly 81% of which occur a single time. 6.6% of the sample lies in the top ten.

Overall study outcomes, separate from this receptor: Clinical and demographic metadata were provided uncurated, with the amount varying by source and participant.

Measured from the cysteine to the phenylalanine, the CDR3 is 15 residues long. The CDR3 DNA has 45 bases and is translated from base 1. Trimmed from V: 1 base; trimmed from J: 6 bases; junction bases lacking a gene match: 1. Based on the germline V gene (reference sequence), the CDR1 and CDR2 sequences are LNHDA and SQIVND. About this clone itself: Its specific antigen is unknown. There are no base qualities to consult, and no much larger clone falls within one base.

The sequence links TRBV19 to TRBJ2-1; TRBD2 matches 12 bases in the middle. The material sequenced was PBMCs or T cells enriched from blood (not recorded which). This sequence originates from a woman between 45 and 60 years old who had been exposed to COVID-19. The sequenced DNA is TGTGCCAGTAGTATAGGACTAGCGGGGGTCAATGAGCAGTTCTTC. Its coded protein is CASSIGLAGVNEQFF.